Following are 21 T cell receptor beta chains from one sample sequenced in a study of T cells in Graves' hyperthyroidism and ophthalmopathy. The CDR3 regions of TCR beta were amplified from RNA transcripts. Using the HTBI primer set, a first-round RT-PCR was run on the TCR CDR3. TCRdb recomputed calls from the multiplex PCR reads with MiXCR, one row per CDR3 protein. The table includes about 640,000 distinct CDR3 sequences, under 25% detected once. The sequenced sample consisted of blood. The receptors stem from a man younger than 40 with Graves' ophthalmopathy.

This clonotype was counted ten times or more. This chain joins TRBV11-2 and TRBJ1-1; D unclear. CDR1 and CDR2 from the germline V gene are SGHAT and FQNNGV. V was pared by 1 base and J by 3 bases, with 12 bases between. The CDR3 sequence is 15 residues long. The CDR3 region has the DNA TGTGCCAGCAGCTTAGTGGGCCACAGATACACTGAAGCTTTCTTT. The encoded protein is CASSLVGHRYTEAFF. Complete variable domain (other parts from reference TRBV11-2 and TRBJ1-1): EAGVAQSPRYKIIEKRQSVAFWCNPISGHATLYWYQQILGQGPKLLIQFQNNGVVDDSQLPKDRFSAERLKGVDSTLKIQPAKLEDSAVYLCASSLVGHRYTEAFFGQGTRLTVV.

This clonotype was observed a few times. This chain joins TRBV19 and TRBJ2-1; 8 bases are shared with TRBD2. Trimming removed 3 bases from V and 2 bases from J; junction bases left unmatched: 6. This CDR3 comprises 16 residues. CDR1 and CDR2 from the germline V gene are LNHDA and SQIVND (reference sequence). The CDR3 region is CASSMFTSGTYNEQFF. The CDR3 coding sequence is TGTGCCAGTAGTATGTTTACTAGCGGAACCTACAATGAGCAGTTCTTC.

The DNA of the CDR3 is TGTGCCAGCAGGCGGGACAGGGAAACCGGGGAGCTGTTTTTT. It yields the protein CASRRDRETGELFF. The chain uses TRBV12-3 or TRBV12-4 and TRBJ2-2, with 9 bases aligning to TRBD1. The ends lost 6 bases at V and 5 bases at J; junction bases unmatched: 4. CDR3 length equals 14 residues.

This clonotype was observed a handful of times. The J gene is TRBJ1-5, the V gene TRBV10-3; TRBD1 matches 7 bases. The CDR3 runs 18 residues. Germline-derived CDR1 and CDR2 are ENHRY and SYGVKD. Unmatched junction bases numbered 18, after V lost 10 bases and J lost 0 bases. The CDR3 region is CATENRDSIAYSNQPQHF. The CDR3 region has the DNA TGTGCCACCGAAAACCGGGACAGCATAGCCTATAGCAATCAGCCCCAGCATTTT.

This clonotype was detected only a few times. V and J are TRBV4-3 and TRBJ2-7; 9 bases match TRBD1. The J segment lost 6 bases and the V segment lost 4 bases, leaving 10 bases of the junction unmatched. This CDR3 is 15 amino acids long. From germline, CDR1 is LGHNA and CDR2 YSLEER. The CDR3 loop is CASSRGGQGLVEQYF. The CDR3 region has the DNA TGCGCCAGCAGCCGGGGGGGACAGGGTTTGGTCGAGCAGTACTTC.

This chain uses TRBV7-9 with TRBJ1-2; D remains unclear. V gave up 5 bases and J gave up 2 bases, with 15 bases separating them. The CDR3 contains 15 residues. Looked up from germline, CDR1 is SEHNR and CDR2 is FQNEAQ (reference sequence). The CDR3 DNA follows: TGTGCCAGCAGCGCAGATTTCGGCTCCAACTATGGCTACACCTTC. Translation gives CASSADFGSNYGYTF.

This clonotype was picked up a small number of times. This chain joins TRBV28 and TRBJ2-3, with TRBD2 matching over 7 bases. Germline V CDR1 and CDR2: MDHEN, SYDVKM. J was trimmed by 1 base and V by 3 bases; bases with no gene match: 4. The CDR3 loop spans 15 amino acids. Here the CDR3 reads CASSLGGARTDTQYF. CDR3 in DNA: TGTGCCAGCAGTTTGGGAGGGGCCCGCACAGATACGCAGTATTTT.

V and J are TRBV29-1 and TRBJ2-7; the D gene could be TRBD1 or TRBD2 (6 bases each). This CDR3 is 16 amino acids long. Germline loops: CDR1 SQVTM, CDR2 ANQGSEA. The V end was cut by 3 bases, the J end by 0 bases, with 18 bases between. Here the CDR3 reads CSVERGRRVTSYEQYF. The CDR3 nucleotides read TGCAGCGTTGAGAGGGGGAGGAGGGTAACCTCCTACGAGCAGTACTTC.

The chain couples TRBV6-1 to TRBJ2-7; D is possibly TRBD1 (6 bases). CDR1 MNHNS and CDR2 SASEGT come from the germline V gene. Trimming left V 5 bases short and J 3 bases short, with 17 bases between. CDR3 length: 15 residues. CDR3 nucleotide sequence: TGTGCCAGCAGTAGACGGACAGTATCTGACTACGAGCAGTACTTC. It encodes CASSRRTVSDYEQYF.

This clonotype showed up many times. The chain carries TRBV6-1 and TRBJ1-5; 7 nucleotides match TRBD1. The length of the CDR3 is 15 residues. Looked up from germline, CDR1 is MNHNS and CDR2 is SASEGT. V lost 8 bases to trimming and J lost 2 bases; unmatched junction nucleotides: 9. The chain's CDR3 is CASSLGTAGNQPQHF. Written as DNA, the CDR3 is TGTGCCAGCTCCTTGGGGACAGCGGGCAATCAGCCCCAGCATTTT.

This clonotype was counted at least ten times. The chain links TRBV5-1 to TRBJ2-7; TRBD1 agrees at 7 bases. The CDR3 is made up of 14 amino acids. The germline gives CDR1 SGHRS, CDR2 YFSETQ. Unmatched junction bases numbered 5, after V lost 2 bases and J lost 3 bases. The CDR3 reads CASSFGQVNYEQYF. The CDR3 nucleotides are TGCGCCAGCAGCTTCGGACAGGTAAACTACGAGCAGTACTTC.

The rearrangement links TRBV14 to TRBJ2-5; tentatively, D is TRBD1 (5 bases). Looked up from germline, CDR1 is SGHDN and CDR2 is FVKESK. V was pared by 1 base and J by 0 bases, with 15 bases between. The CDR3 is 17 amino acids. The CDR3 bases are TGTGCCAGCAGCCAAGCTCTGGGTTGGACATACCAAGAGACCCAGTACTTC. Residues: CASSQALGWTYQETQYF.

J is TRBJ2-1 and V is TRBV20-1; unclear D gene. The CDR3 loop spans 14 amino acids. Germline CDR1 and CDR2: DFQATT and SNEGSKA (reference sequence). Between the trimmed V and J ends, which lost 5 bases and 0 bases, there was a span of 11 bases. CDR3 loop: CSAFDFLSYNEQFF. The CDR3 DNA reads as TGCAGTGCTTTCGACTTTCTCTCCTACAATGAGCAGTTCTTC.

The chain couples TRBV28 to TRBJ1-2; 10 bases map to TRBD1. The CDR3 has 14 amino acids. Germline V lookup: CDR1 MDHEN, CDR2 SYDVKM. Trimming at V came to 5 bases and at J to 3 bases, leaving 3 bases not matched to a gene. The CDR3 bases are TGTGCCAGCAGTGCCGGGACAGGGGACTATGGCTACACCTTC. Amino acid sequence: CASSAGTGDYGYTF.

The chain is built from TRBV19 and TRBJ1-5; maybe TRBD1 (5 bases). The length of the CDR3 is 12 residues. Germline V gene lookup returns CDR1 LNHDA and CDR2 SQIVND (reference sequence). V was clipped by 4 bases and J by 7 bases, with 8 bases between them. CDR3 protein: CASSRQSQPQHF. For the CDR3, the DNA is TGTGCCAGTAGTAGACAGTCCCAGCCCCAGCATTTT.

This clonotype was observed a handful of times. V and J are TRBV27 and TRBJ2-1, with no clear D. CDR1 is MNHEY and CDR2 is SMNVEV in the germline V gene (reference sequence). Deletions cut 5 bases from V and 5 bases from J, with 16 bases between. This CDR3 is 15 amino acids long. For the CDR3, the DNA is TGTGCCAGCAGTCCCATTATGGGTTTCGACAATGAGCAGTTCTTC. This translates into CASSPIMGFDNEQFF.

This clonotype showed up many times. V gene TRBV7-8 combines with J gene TRBJ2-3, with 8 bases fitting TRBD1. CDR3 length: 13 residues. Germline V gene data show CDR1 as SGHVS and CDR2 as FQNEAQ. Losses at the gene ends were 5 bases for V and 4 bases for J; bases not matched to a gene: 2. The CDR3 here is CASSTTGADTQYF. The CDR3 region has the DNA TGTGCCAGCAGCACGACAGGGGCAGATACGCAGTATTTT.

This clonotype appeared many times. The chain uses TRBV7-9 and TRBJ2-1, with 9 positions matching TRBD2. CDR3 length: 15 residues. Germline loops: CDR1 SEHNR, CDR2 FQNEAQ (reference sequence). V shed 4 bases, J shed 2 bases, and the junction held 3 bases outside the gene matches. CDR3 bases: TGTGCCAGCAGCTCAACTAGCGGGCCCTACAATGAGCAGTTCTTC. It encodes CASSSTSGPYNEQFF.

The chain is built from TRBV7-2 and TRBJ2-5, with D possibly matching TRBD2 (6 bases). The germline V gene encodes CDR1 SGHTA and CDR2 FQGNSA. V lost 2 bases to trimming and J lost 8 bases, with 15 bases between them. This CDR3 region has 14 residues. The CDR3: CASSLLRTKLTQYF. The CDR3 DNA reads as TGTGCCAGCAGCTTACTTAGGACTAAACTCACCCAGTACTTC.

J is TRBJ2-2 and V is TRBV27; D gene uncertain. The CDR3 loop spans 14 amino acids. The V gene lost 8 bases and the J gene lost 0 bases, with 10 bases spanning the gap. Germline V gene data show CDR1 as MNHEY and CDR2 as SMNVEV (reference sequence). The CDR3 spells CASAPNANTGELFF. The DNA for the CDR3 is TGTGCCAGCGCTCCAAATGCGAACACCGGGGAGCTGTTTTTT.

The rearrangement links TRBV19 to TRBJ2-1, with D unclear. The V end lost 3 bases, the J end lost 10 bases, and 16 bases lay between the germline ends. This CDR3 has 14 amino acids. Looked up from germline, CDR1 is LNHDA and CDR2 is SQIVND (reference sequence). The CDR3 DNA reads TGTGCCAGTAGTATTTGGCCCCTTAGTCGAGAGCAGTTCTTC. Amino acid sequence: CASSIWPLSREQFF.